What follows is one T cell receptor (beta chain) and its context. The antigen is not known. Deletions cut 7 bases from V and 6 bases from J, with 19 bases between. Germline CDR1 and CDR2: MDHEN and SYDVKM. There are 14 residues in the CDR3. It was roughly 190 ng DNA, around 32,000 T cell genomes, that sorted-subset replicate PCRs used. Method: immunoSEQ multiplex PCR; TCRdb's copy keeps in-frame clones and lacks some. The data show approximately 500,000 clones, roughly 95% seen once. The sample originates from a study of shared clonotypes between healthy human individuals. Study-level background: There were three CD4 naive, three CD4 memory, two CD8 naive and one CD8 memory plates per donor.

The study's findings and limits: Donor clonotype sharing was expected to depend on sequencing depth. Larger estimated richness was generally recorded for naive subsets relative to memory subsets.

The receptor comes from a woman aged 25 to 39 in good health. The rearrangement joins TRBV28 to TRBJ2-7, with D unclear. What was sequenced was naive CD4+ T cells sorted from blood. The subset here: CD45RA+ positively selected. CDR3 sequence: CASTQRFPQSEQYF. The CDR3 DNA is TGTGCCAGCACCCAAAGGTTTCCCCAGTCCGAGCAGTACTTC.